The clone carrying this T cell receptor beta chain has only one observation. A sample-barcoded 5' primer and a J-beta primer mix were used in a second PCR of roughly 6 to 11 cycles. Each of the samples gave a minimum of 3 million paired-end reads that contained CDR3. TCRdb re-derived calls from the 5' RACE reads in MiXCR, one entry per CDR3 protein. The repertoire consists of around 1,900,000 distinct CDR3 sequences, with about two fifths occurring once and the leading ten covering 23%. Healthy Russian Caucasian donors spanned ages about 6 to 95 years. Samples had at least 6.5 million PBMCs isolated from them. The germline V gene has CDR1 LGHNA and CDR2 YSLEER. V gave up 0 bases and J gave up 0 bases, with 17 bases separating them. This CDR3 contains 18 residues. The sample comes from a study of blood T cells in healthy people across ages.

The sequence was obtained from a human donor in good health. The specimen was blood. The chain combines TRBV4-3 with TRBJ1-2; D unclear. CDR3 in amino acids: CASSQEPPEQSSNYGYTF. CDR3 DNA sequence: TGCGCCAGCAGCCAAGAACCTCCAGAACAGTCTTCTAACTATGGCTACACCTTC.